The present T cell receptor beta chain was sequenced within a study of blood T cell repertoires in COVID-19. For the study at large: Samples came from the United States, Italy and Spain, spanning acute and convalescent COVID-19. From T cells, B-cell-depleted T cells, or PBMCs came the material, which was cDNA or gDNA.

Authors' data handling: Amplified reference gene primers provided the basis for estimating nucleated cell counts. Using immunoSEQ multiplex PCR, the repertoire was profiled, and TCRdb retains in-frame clones only, with some absent. Clone size and V and J calls were adopted from that table, with D and trimming inferred from the DNA. The sample lists roughly 140,000 clones; 80% to 85% were seen once. V dropped 3 bases and J dropped 6 bases, with 4 bases sitting between them. CDR1 and CDR2 (germline): SGDLS, YYNGEE. The CDR3 sequence is 12 residues long. The genes are TRBV9 and TRBJ1-6; no firm D call. The TCR comes from a human donor in a cohort sampled during active COVID-19. Sequenced: peripheral blood. The CDR3 bases are TGTGCCAGCAGCGGACTTAATTCACCCCTCCACTTT. Translation gives CASSGLNSPLHF.